What follows are 8 T cell receptor beta chains derived from one specimen sequenced in a study of blood T cell repertoires in COVID-19. The repertoire was sequenced with immunoSEQ multiplex PCR; TCRdb's copy has only in-frame clones and lacks some. The sample lists 200,000 to 300,000 clones; around 86% were seen once. The sequencing sample was made of peripheral blood. These receptors originate from a man aged 25-45 years who had recovered from COVID-19.

The chain is built from TRBV15 and TRBJ2-5, with 15 bases identical to TRBD2. CDR1 and CDR2 from the germline V gene are LNHNV and YYDKDF (reference sequence). The V and J ends lost 0 bases and 5 bases, in that order; junction bases with no gene match: 10. The CDR3 spans 19 residues. As DNA, the CDR3 is TGTGCCACCAGCAGAGAAACCGGACTAGCGGGGGGGCCATGGGAGACCCAGTACTTC. Translation: CATSRETGLAGGPWETQYF.

The chain is built from TRBV5-1 and TRBJ2-2; 10 bases fit TRBD1. This CDR3 contains 15 residues. Per germline, CDR1 SGHRS and CDR2 YFSETQ. Germline trimming cut 3 bases from V and 5 bases from J; bases unmatched to any gene: 4. This CDR3 reads CASSSRTGGTGELFF. The CDR3 region has the DNA TGCGCCAGCAGCTCGCGGACAGGGGGTACCGGGGAGCTGTTTTTT.

The chain carries TRBV14 and TRBJ1-2; D not resolved. The CDR3 runs 14 residues. Between the trimmed V and J ends, which lost 4 bases and 7 bases, there was a span of 16 bases. The V gene's germline CDR1 is SGHDN and CDR2 FVKESK. CDR3 nucleotide sequence: TGTGCCAGCAGCCCGGGAGTCACGGCGGGTGGCTACACCTTC. Its protein is CASSPGVTAGGYTF.

This clone was observed once. V and J are TRBV7-2 and TRBJ2-1, with 15 bases matching TRBD2. Germline CDR1 and CDR2: SGHTA and FQGNSA. This CDR3 is built from 16 residues. V was pared by 5 bases and J by 6 bases, with 5 bases of the junction left unmatched. The CDR3 region is CASSQGLAGGPNEQFF. Here the CDR3 DNA reads TGTGCCAGCAGCCAAGGACTAGCGGGGGGGCCCAATGAGCAGTTCTTC.

The chain carries TRBV20-1 and TRBJ2-7, with D hard to call. CDR1 and CDR2 (germline): DFQATT, SNEGSKA (reference sequence). The germline V and J ends were trimmed by 0 bases and 4 bases, with 4 bases remaining between them. The CDR3 loop spans 11 amino acids. The CDR3 here is CSAREQYEQYV. The CDR3 bases are TGCAGTGCTAGAGAGCAGTACGAGCAGTACGTC.

The genes are TRBV9 and TRBJ1-2, with D tentatively TRBD1 (5 bases). The CDR3 is made up of 15 amino acids. Germline CDR1 reads SGDLS; CDR2 reads YYNGEE. V gave up 0 bases and J gave up 7 bases, with 16 bases separating them. Here the CDR3 reads CASSVGDSSRVGYTF. CDR3 in DNA: TGTGCCAGCAGCGTAGGCGACAGTTCGCGCGTTGGCTACACCTTC.

The rearrangement uses TRBV7-9 and TRBJ1-6; D remains ambiguous. The CDR3 is 17 residues long. Trimming removed 1 base from V and 0 bases from J, with 10 bases in between. CDR1 and CDR2 (germline): SEHNR, FQNEAQ (reference sequence). CDR3 nucleotides: TGTGCCAGCAGCTTAGAGGGTGGAGGCTCCTATAATTCACCCCTCCACTTT. Its protein product is CASSLEGGGSYNSPLHF.

The V gene is TRBV2, the J gene TRBJ2-2; D ambiguous. The CDR3 extends over 15 amino acids. The ends were cut back, 1 base at V and 3 bases at J, with 9 bases in the middle. Germline V CDR1 and CDR2: SNHLY, FYNNEI. Written as DNA, the CDR3 is TGTGCCAGCAGTGAAGACGCGAGTTACACCGGGGAGCTGTTTTTT. This encodes CASSEDASYTGELFF.